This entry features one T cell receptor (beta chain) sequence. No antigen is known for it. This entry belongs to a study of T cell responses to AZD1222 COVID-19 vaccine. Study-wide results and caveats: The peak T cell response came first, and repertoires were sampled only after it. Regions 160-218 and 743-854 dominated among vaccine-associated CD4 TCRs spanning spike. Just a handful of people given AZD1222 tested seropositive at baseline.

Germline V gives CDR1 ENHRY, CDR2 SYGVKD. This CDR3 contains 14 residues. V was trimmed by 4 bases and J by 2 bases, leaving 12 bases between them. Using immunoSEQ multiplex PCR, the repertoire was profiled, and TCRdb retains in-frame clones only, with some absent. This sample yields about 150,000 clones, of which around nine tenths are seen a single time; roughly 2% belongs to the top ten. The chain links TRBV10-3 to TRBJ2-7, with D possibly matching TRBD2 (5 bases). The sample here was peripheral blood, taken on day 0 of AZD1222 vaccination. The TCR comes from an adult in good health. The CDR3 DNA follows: TGTGCCATCAGTGCCACCGGACTTCCCTACGAGCAGTACTTC. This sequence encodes CAISATGLPYEQYF.